This entry lists 8 T cell receptor beta chains sequenced from one sample in a study of cytomegalovirus exposure and HLA in healthy donors. PCR used 60 Vbeta primers and 13 Jbeta primers. TCRdb keeps only in-frame clones here, not all; method: immunoSEQ multiplex PCR. Of 120,000 to 150,000 clones listed, about 78% were seen once; the top ten hold over 6.5%. Sequenced: PBMCs. Receptors originate from a middle-aged man in good health and CMV-seropositive.

The chain employs TRBV11-2 and TRBJ2-7; TRBD1 matches at 7 bases. CDR3 length: 14 residues. Germline CDR1 SGHAT, CDR2 FQNNGV. Trimming removed 4 bases from V and 4 bases from J; junction bases left unmatched: 7. The chain's CDR3 is CASSSTGTEYEQYF. As DNA, the CDR3 is TGTGCCAGCAGCTCCACCGGGACAGAATACGAGCAGTACTTC.

The rearrangement links TRBV6-6 to TRBJ1-6; 10 nucleotides agree with TRBD1. The CDR3 totals 14 residues. Germline V lookup: CDR1 MNHNY, CDR2 SVGAGI (reference sequence). V lost 8 bases to trimming and J lost 9 bases; unmatched junction nucleotides: 7. CDR3 amino acids: CASDDRGRISPLHF. CDR3 sequence (DNA): TGTGCCAGCGATGACAGGGGGCGAATTTCACCCCTCCACTTT.

The gene calls are TRBV7-2 and TRBJ2-5, with 10 bases fitting TRBD2. CDR3 length: 15 amino acids. CDR1 is SGHTA, CDR2 FQGNSA, per germline. The V segment lost 2 bases and the J segment 7 bases; nucleotides outside the gene matches: 7. In DNA form, the CDR3 reads TGTGCCAGCAGCTTAAAACTAGCGGGGCCCGGGACCCAGTACTTC. As protein: CASSLKLAGPGTQYF.

The V and J genes are TRBV6-5 and TRBJ2-7; tentative D call: TRBD2 (6 bases). This CDR3 region has 14 residues. Trimming removed 6 bases at V and 3 bases at J, with 15 bases between. Per germline, CDR1 MNHEY and CDR2 SVGAGI. CDR3 sequence reads: CASSYSGKSYEQYF. In DNA form, the CDR3 reads TGTGCCAGCAGCTATAGCGGAAAAAGCTACGAGCAGTACTTC.

V usage is TRBV6-1 and J usage is TRBJ1-1; no reliable D call. Germline CDR1 reads MNHNS; CDR2 reads SASEGT. V lost 6 bases, J lost 2 bases, and 13 bases lay in between. The CDR3 runs to 14 residues. CDR3 nucleotides: TGTGCCAGCAGCGCGCTCGGGGATAACACTGAAGCTTTCTTT. Protein product: CASSALGDNTEAFF.

This rearrangement joins TRBV7-2 to TRBJ2-7, with a tentative D call TRBD2 (5 bases). The CDR3 runs 13 residues. Trimming stripped 3 bases from V and 2 bases from J, with 8 bases between. Germline CDR1 SGHTA, CDR2 FQGNSA. CDR3 DNA: TGTGCCAGCAGCTTTTCGGGGACCTACGAGCAGTACTTC. Translation: CASSFSGTYEQYF.

This clone was detected only once. The chain combines TRBV19 with TRBJ1-1; tentatively, D is TRBD1 (6 bases). Trimming took off 7 bases at V and 1 base at J, with 10 bases between the two ends. Germline V gives CDR1 LNHDA, CDR2 SQIVND (reference sequence). This CDR3 has 13 amino acids. This chain's CDR3 is CASKEQGNTEAFF. The CDR3 region has the DNA TGTGCCAGTAAGGAACAGGGGAACACTGAAGCTTTCTTT.

V and J are TRBV4-3 and TRBJ2-7, with D tentatively TRBD1 (5 bases). This CDR3 has 15 residues. Germline loops: CDR1 LGHNA, CDR2 YSLEER. The V gene lost 0 bases and the J gene lost 1 base, with 10 bases spanning the gap. The DNA for the CDR3 is TGCGCCAGCAGCCAAGAGGCAGGGAATTCCTACGAGCAGTACTTC. It yields the protein CASSQEAGNSYEQYF.